This TCR beta chain comes out of a study of identical twins. This CDR3 is built from 14 residues. The V and J ends lost 4 bases and 4 bases, in that order; junction bases with no gene match: 3. The germline V gene encodes CDR1 MNHEY and CDR2 SMNVEV (reference sequence). Study-wide results and limits: Beta out-of-frame twin sharing showed a weaker excess. There was an excess of low generation probability in the out-of-frame alpha sequences that twins shared. Zero-insertion results could be subject to partial confounding by invariant MAIT and iNKT cells.

TCRdb ran MiXCR on the 5' RACE reads and lists one entry per CDR3 protein. In the table there are roughly 750,000 distinct CDR3 sequences, 21% of which are singletons. This clonotype was detected many times. The target antigen is unknown. This same sample was also taken into another study, of T cells expressing NK-cell markers.

Material for sequencing was PBMCs. The clonotype comes from a woman aged 18-29 years in good health. The V call is TRBV27, the J call TRBJ1-2; 10 bases fit TRBD1. CDR3 in amino acids: CASSWTGGFYGYTF. The CDR3 DNA is TGTGCCAGCAGTTGGACAGGGGGTTTCTATGGCTACACCTTC.